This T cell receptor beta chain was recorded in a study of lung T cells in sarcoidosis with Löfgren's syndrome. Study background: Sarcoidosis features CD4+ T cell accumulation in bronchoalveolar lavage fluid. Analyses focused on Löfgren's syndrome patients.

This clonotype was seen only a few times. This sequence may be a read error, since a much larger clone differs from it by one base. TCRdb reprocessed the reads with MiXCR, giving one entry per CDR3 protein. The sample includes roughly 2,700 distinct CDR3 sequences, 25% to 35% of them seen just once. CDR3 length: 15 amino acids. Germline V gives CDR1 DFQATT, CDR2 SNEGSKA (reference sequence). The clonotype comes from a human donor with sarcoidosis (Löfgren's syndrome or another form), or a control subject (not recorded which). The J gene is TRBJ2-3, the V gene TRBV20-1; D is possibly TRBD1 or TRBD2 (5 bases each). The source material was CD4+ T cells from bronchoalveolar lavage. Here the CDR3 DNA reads TGCAGCGGAGACGGGGCCACGAGGGGCGCAGATACGCAGTATTTT. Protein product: CSGDGATRGADTQYF.